The present T cell receptor beta chain was sequenced within a study of T cells in Graves' hyperthyroidism and ophthalmopathy. Each 10 ml fresh peripheral blood draw supplied the PBMCs. This clonotype was counted a single time. RNA transcripts gave rise to amplified TCR beta CDR3 regions. The HTBI primer set served for first-round RT-PCR of the TCR CDR3. TCRdb redid the calling of the multiplex PCR reads with MiXCR, one entry per CDR3 protein. Of some 250,000 distinct CDR3 sequences listed, roughly 14% are singletons. In germline, CDR1 is KGHDR, CDR2 SFDVKD. The CDR3 is 13 amino acids. Trimming cost V 7 bases and J 3 bases; bases outside gene matches: 4.

What was sequenced was blood. This TCR derives from a woman aged 40 to 55 with Graves' hyperthyroidism that later progressed to Graves' ophthalmopathy. The chain joins TRBV24-1 to TRBJ2-5, with 7 nucleotides matching TRBD2. The CDR3 protein is CATRDGTKETQYF. In DNA form, the CDR3 reads TGTGCCACCAGGGATGGGACTAAAGAGACCCAGTACTTC.